Ten or more counts support the clone carrying this T cell receptor beta chain. The antigen is not known. Time point in this sample: patch test 3, about 24 weeks after DPC sensitization. Treatment reported: therapeutic diphenylcyclopropenone sensitization with weekly scalp DPC. The library tagged individual cDNA molecules with unique molecular identifiers. A single record per CDR3 protein comes from TCRdb applying MiXCR to the RACE reads. The data show under 200,000 distinct CDR3 sequences, roughly 26% seen once. The data stem from a study of human T cells and chemical hapten exposure. For the study at large: Patients were mainly female, each with alopecia areata, totalis or universalis. Study-level points and caveats: Patch test scores rose with PT1 expanded TCR counts, a positive correlation.

Trimming removed 4 bases from V and 0 bases from J; junction bases left unmatched: 4. The CDR3 has 16 residues. CDR1 is SEHNR, CDR2 FQNEAQ, per germline (reference sequence). The sample consisted of whole blood, taken in connection with sensitization to the hapten diphenylcyclopropenone (DPC). The rearrangement joins TRBV7-9 to TRBJ2-4, with 9 positions matching TRBD1. The receptor was isolated from a woman aged 18-29 years with alopecia areata. Some clones in this sample may be carry-over from other donors' samples. Here the CDR3 DNA reads TGTGCCAGCAGCTCCAGGACAGGGGAAGCCAAAAACATTCAGTACTTC. This codes for CASSSRTGEAKNIQYF.